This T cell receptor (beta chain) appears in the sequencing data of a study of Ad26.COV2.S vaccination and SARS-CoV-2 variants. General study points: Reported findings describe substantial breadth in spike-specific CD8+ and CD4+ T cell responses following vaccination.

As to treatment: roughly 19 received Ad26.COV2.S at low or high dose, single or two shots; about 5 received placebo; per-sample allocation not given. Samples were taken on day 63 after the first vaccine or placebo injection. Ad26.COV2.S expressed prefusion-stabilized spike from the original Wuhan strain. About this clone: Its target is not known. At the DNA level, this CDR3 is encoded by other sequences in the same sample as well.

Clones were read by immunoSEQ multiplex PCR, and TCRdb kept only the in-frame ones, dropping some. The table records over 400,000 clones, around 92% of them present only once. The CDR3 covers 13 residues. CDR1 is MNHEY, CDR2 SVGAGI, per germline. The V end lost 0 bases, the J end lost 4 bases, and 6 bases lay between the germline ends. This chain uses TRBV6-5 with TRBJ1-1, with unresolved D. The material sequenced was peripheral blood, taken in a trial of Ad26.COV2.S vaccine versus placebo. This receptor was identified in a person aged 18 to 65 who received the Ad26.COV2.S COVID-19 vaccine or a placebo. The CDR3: CASSYSRGTEAFF. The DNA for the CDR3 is TGTGCCAGCAGTTACTCCCGAGGCACTGAAGCTTTCTTT.